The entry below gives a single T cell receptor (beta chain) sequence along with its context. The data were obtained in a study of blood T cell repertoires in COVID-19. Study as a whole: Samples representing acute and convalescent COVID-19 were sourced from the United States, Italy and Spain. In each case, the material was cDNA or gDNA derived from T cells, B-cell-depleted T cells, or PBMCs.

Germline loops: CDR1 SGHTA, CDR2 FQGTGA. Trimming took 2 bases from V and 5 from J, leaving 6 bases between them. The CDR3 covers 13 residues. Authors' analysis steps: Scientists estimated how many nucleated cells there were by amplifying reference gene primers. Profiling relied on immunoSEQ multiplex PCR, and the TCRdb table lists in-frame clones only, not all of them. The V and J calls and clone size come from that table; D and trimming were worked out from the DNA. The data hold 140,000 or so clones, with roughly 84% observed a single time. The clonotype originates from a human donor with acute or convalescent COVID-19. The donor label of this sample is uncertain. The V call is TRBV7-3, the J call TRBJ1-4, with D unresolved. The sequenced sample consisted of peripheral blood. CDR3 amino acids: CASSLGSNEKLFF. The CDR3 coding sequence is TGTGCCAGCAGCTTAGGCTCCAATGAAAAACTGTTTTTT.